The 10 T cell receptor beta chains in this list originate from one sample, sequenced in a study of cytomegalovirus exposure and HLA in healthy donors. Primers for the PCR totalled 60 Vbeta and 13 Jbeta. Data came from immunoSEQ multiplex PCR; TCRdb stores just in-frame clones and leaves some out. The sample shows roughly 130,000 clones, around 78% of them seen only once. Sequences were obtained from PBMCs. These receptors all come from a woman aged 45-60 years in good health and CMV-seronegative.

This chain links TRBV6-4 with TRBJ2-1, with 10 bases fitting TRBD2. This CDR3 region has 15 residues. Trimming cost V 0 bases and J 10 bases; bases outside gene matches: 6. Germline CDR1 and CDR2: MRHNA and SNTAGT. CDR3 bases: TGTGCCAGCAGTGACTCAAGCGGGAGGGCCGAAGAGCAGTTCTTC. Residues: CASSDSSGRAEEQFF.

The V and J genes are TRBV25-1 and TRBJ2-3; 7 bases map to TRBD2. CDR1 and CDR2 (germline): MGHDK, SYGVNS. J lost 3 bases, V lost 0 bases, and 6 bases had no gene match. The CDR3 totals 16 residues. The CDR3 nucleotides are TGTGCCAGCAGTGAATATGGGGGGGGAGGGACAGATACGCAGTATTTT. Translating it yields CASSEYGGGGTDTQYF.

The chain couples TRBV4-3 to TRBJ2-2, with D possibly matching TRBD2 (6 bases). This CDR3 comprises 15 residues. Trimming removed 1 base from V and 1 base from J, with 7 bases in between. The germline V gene encodes CDR1 LGHNA and CDR2 YSLEER. The CDR3 DNA reads as TGCGCCAGCAGCCAAGGGGGAGGGAACACCGGGGAGCTGTTTTTT. Translation gives CASSQGGGNTGELFF.

About this clone: The junction departs from germline at one end; a sequencing error may be responsible. J is TRBJ2-5 and V is TRBV14; TRBD2 might be the D (6 bases). The CDR3 sequence is 12 residues long. In germline, CDR1 is SGHDN, CDR2 FVKESK. CDR3 in DNA: TGTGCCAGCAGCCAAGTTGGGAGGCGTCGGAACTTC. Translation: CASSQVGRRRNF.

This chain joins TRBV6-5 and TRBJ2-1, with D unresolved. The CDR3 loop spans 14 amino acids. Germline V CDR1 and CDR2: MNHEY, SVGAGI. Deletions cut 2 bases from V and 7 bases from J, with 12 bases between. The CDR3 protein is CASSYPGRVNEQFF. In DNA form, the CDR3 reads TGTGCCAGCAGTTACCCCGGTCGCGTTAATGAGCAGTTCTTC.

This chain joins TRBV5-1 and TRBJ1-1; tentatively, D is TRBD1 (5 bases). V lost 2 bases and J lost 0, with 8 bases in between. Germline V gives CDR1 SGHRS, CDR2 YFSETQ. This CDR3 spans 14 amino acids. The CDR3 loop reads CASSFQGMNTEAFF. CDR3 bases: TGCGCCAGCAGCTTTCAGGGAATGAACACTGAAGCTTTCTTT.

The chain combines TRBV7-2 with TRBJ1-4, with D possibly TRBD1 on 5 matching bases. CDR3 length equals 15 residues. CDR1 is SGHTA and CDR2 is FQGNSA in the germline V gene. Trimming cost V 5 bases and J 3 bases, with 13 bases left between them. CDR3 sequence reads: CASSPARGANEKLFF. CDR3 nucleotides: TGTGCCAGCAGCCCCGCAAGGGGCGCTAATGAAAAACTGTTTTTT.

The V and J genes are TRBV19 and TRBJ2-7; 11 bases agree with TRBD1. V lost 5 bases, J lost 3 bases, and 6 bases stayed unmatched. CDR1 is LNHDA, CDR2 SQIVND, per germline (reference sequence). The CDR3 consists of 15 residues. In DNA, the CDR3 is TGTGCCAGTAGTCCCGGGACAGGGGGTTTCTACGAGCAGTACGTC. It yields the protein CASSPGTGGFYEQYV.

The V call is TRBV4-1, the J call TRBJ2-2; weak D call: TRBD2 (7 bases). The V and J ends lost 5 bases and 4 bases respectively, with 17 bases between them. This CDR3 region has 16 residues. Per germline, CDR1 MGHRA and CDR2 YSYEKL. Written as DNA, the CDR3 is TGCGCCAGCAGCTGGGGGGCGGGAGAGAGCACCGGGGAGCTGTTTTTT. The encoded protein is CASSWGAGESTGELFF.

The chain uses TRBV10-3 and TRBJ2-1; possible D gene TRBD1, 5 bases. The V and J ends lost 3 bases and 2 bases respectively, with 14 bases between them. This CDR3 region has 16 residues. CDR1 and CDR2 (germline): ENHRY, SYGVKD. CDR3 in DNA: TGTGCCATCAGTGAAGGAAAGGGGCCCCCCTACAATGAGCAGTTCTTC. Translation gives CAISEGKGPPYNEQFF.